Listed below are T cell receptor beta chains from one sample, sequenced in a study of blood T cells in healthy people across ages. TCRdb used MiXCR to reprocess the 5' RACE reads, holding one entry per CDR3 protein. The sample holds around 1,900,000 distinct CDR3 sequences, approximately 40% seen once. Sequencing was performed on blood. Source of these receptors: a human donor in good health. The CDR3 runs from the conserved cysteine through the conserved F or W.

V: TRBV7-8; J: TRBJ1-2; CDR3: CASSLFEGGVRYGYTF
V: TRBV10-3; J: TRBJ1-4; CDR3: CAISAEKINEKLFF
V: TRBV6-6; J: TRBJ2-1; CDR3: CASSYVEGPLYNEQFF
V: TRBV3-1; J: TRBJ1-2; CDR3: CASSQGGTDYGYTF
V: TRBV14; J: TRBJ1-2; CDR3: CASSRAGVGYTF
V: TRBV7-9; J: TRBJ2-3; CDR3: CASSPEIFTDTQYF
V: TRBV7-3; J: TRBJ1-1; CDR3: CASSRGADTEAFF
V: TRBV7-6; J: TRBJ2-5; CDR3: CASSGGLAGPKTQYF
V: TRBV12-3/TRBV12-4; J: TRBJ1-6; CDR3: CASSLVGGGASPLHF
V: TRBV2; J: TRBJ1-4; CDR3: CASSEITTNEKLFF
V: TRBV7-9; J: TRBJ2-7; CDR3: CASSLGPWKSSYEQYF
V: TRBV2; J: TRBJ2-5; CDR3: CASSSGTTGGTQYF
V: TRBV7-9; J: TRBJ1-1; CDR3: CASSTRTVNTEAFF
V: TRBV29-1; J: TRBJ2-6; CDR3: CSVPRGAGANVLTF
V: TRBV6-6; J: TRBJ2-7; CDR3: CASSPLVDTYSYEQYF
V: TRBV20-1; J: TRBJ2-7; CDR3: CSGAQSGRLEQYF
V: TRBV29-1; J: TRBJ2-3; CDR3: CSVESSGATDTQYF
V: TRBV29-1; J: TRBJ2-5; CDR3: CSVEDWGGGQETQYF
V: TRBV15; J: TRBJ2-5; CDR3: CVTSRNSGGEETQYF
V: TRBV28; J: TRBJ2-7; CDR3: CASSDPGVSNEQYF
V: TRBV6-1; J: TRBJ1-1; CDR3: CASSQRDSYFLNTEAFF
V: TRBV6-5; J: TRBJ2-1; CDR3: CASSYYGGGNEQFF
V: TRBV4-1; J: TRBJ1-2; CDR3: CASSQFGPPLGGNHGYTF
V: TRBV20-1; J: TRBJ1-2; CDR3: CSASGDPNYGYTF
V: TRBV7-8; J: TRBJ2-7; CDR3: CASSFFQNEQYF
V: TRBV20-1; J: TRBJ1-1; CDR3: CSARGSQGQTEAFF
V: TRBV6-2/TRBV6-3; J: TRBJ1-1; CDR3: CASRRDAGATEAFF
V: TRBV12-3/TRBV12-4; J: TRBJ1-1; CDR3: CASSFMGANTEAFF
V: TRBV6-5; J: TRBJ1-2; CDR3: CASSYSGTGGGYTF
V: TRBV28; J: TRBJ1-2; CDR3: CASSFGDRIYGYTF
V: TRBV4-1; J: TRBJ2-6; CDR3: CASSVRRTPYSGANVLTF
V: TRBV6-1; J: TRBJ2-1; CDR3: CATLSLLPLTGGYNEQFF
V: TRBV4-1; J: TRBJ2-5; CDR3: CASSQVFGVRGQQETQYF
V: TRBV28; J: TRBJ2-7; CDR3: CASSSESTWGQLVHNYEQYF
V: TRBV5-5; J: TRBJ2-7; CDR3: CASSLFQGSGYEQYF
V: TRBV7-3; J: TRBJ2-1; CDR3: CASSPGPLNSGEQFF
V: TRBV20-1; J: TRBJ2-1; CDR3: CSGTTGGIYNEQFF
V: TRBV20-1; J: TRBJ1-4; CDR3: CSARDRAGGKLFF
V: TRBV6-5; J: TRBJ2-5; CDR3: CASSRTAPETQYF
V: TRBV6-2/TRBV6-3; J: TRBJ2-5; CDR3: CASSYHTSGETQYF
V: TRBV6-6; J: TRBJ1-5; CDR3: CASNQQNQPQHF
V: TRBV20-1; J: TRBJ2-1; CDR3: CSAGTSGGNEQFF
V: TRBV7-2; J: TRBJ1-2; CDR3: CASSLDQGGLGYTF
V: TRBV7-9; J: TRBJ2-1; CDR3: CASSLPRTGGSLDEQFF
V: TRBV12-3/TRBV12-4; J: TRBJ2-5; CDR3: CASRFSRQETQYF
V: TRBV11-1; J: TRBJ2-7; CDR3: CANSLLEGDPVEQYF
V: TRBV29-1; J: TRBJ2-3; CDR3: CSVEAGTGRYTDTQYF
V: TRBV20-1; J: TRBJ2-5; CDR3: CSARDLRAETGVAETQYF
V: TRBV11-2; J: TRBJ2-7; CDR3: CASSLDPGPFYEQYF
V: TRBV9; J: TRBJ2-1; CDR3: CASSGGQGLYNEQFF
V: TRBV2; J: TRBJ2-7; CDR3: CATWDGTYEQYF
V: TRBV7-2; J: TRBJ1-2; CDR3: CASSLAGVRGVGLGYTF
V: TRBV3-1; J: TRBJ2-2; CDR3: CASSQDTMKIRNTGELFF
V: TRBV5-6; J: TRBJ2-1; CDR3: CASSTYFGGRSYNEQFF
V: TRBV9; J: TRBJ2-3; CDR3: CASSVLAGEDTQYF